A single T cell receptor (beta chain) is shown here with its context. The antigen is not known. Only in-frame clones appear in the TCRdb table, and some are missing; sequencing was by immunoSEQ multiplex PCR. The sample lists fewer than 130,000 clones, approximately 90% occurring once. Germline V gives CDR1 SGHTA, CDR2 FQGNSA. The CDR3 runs 14 residues. Unmatched junction bases numbered 6, after V lost 5 bases and J lost 4 bases. The data were taken from a study of cytomegalovirus exposure and HLA in healthy donors. Study in general: The platform used for the approximately 130 validation repertoires matched that of the roughly 700 first-cohort repertoires, a later analysis reported.

Study conclusions and caveats: Accounts indicate the classifier identified cytomegalovirus status with strong specificity and sensitivity. A few CMV-associated chains were confirmed in vitro to be specific for CMV antigens.

The study drew the donors from its roughly 120-subject validation cohort, separate from the approximately 700-subject first cohort. The rearrangement links TRBV7-2 to TRBJ2-5; 8 bases agree with TRBD2. The receptor's source is a woman between 18 and 29 years old in good health and CMV-seronegative. Sequencing was done on a sample of PBMCs. CDR3 amino acids: CASSPPGTRETQYF. The CDR3 bases are TGTGCCAGCAGCCCCCCCGGGACTAGAGAGACCCAGTACTTC.